Each of the 5 T cell receptor beta chains below was sequenced from the same sample in a study of technical replicates of blood from a handful of donors. Measured with immunoSEQ multiplex PCR; TCRdb has only the in-frame clones, and not every one. The sample yields tens of thousands of clones, around 94% seen once. The sequenced sample consisted of T cells isolated from PBMCs. Receptors were obtained from a human donor in good health.

This chain joins TRBV9 and TRBJ2-3; a possible D gene is TRBD2 (6 bases). Germline V CDR1 and CDR2: SGDLS, YYNGEE. The length of the CDR3 is 15 residues. Trimming removed 4 bases at V and 4 bases at J, with 16 bases between. The CDR3 region has the DNA TGTGCCAGCAGCCCCCGAGGGCTAGCGTCAGATACGCAGTATTTT. The encoded protein is CASSPRGLASDTQYF.

The CDR3 loop is CATMGQFSLNTEAFF. The CDR3 DNA follows: TGTGCCACCATGGGGCAATTCTCTTTGAACACTGAAGCTTTCTTT. This rearrangement joins TRBV27 to TRBJ1-1, with D perhaps matching TRBD1 (5 bases). Germline loops: CDR1 MNHEY, CDR2 SMNVEV (reference sequence). V was shortened by 10 bases and J by 0 bases, with 18 bases between the two germline ends. The CDR3 covers 15 residues.

The gene calls are TRBV28 and TRBJ1-5; 7 bases are a match to TRBD1. This CDR3 is built from 15 residues. Trimming removed 3 bases from V and 2 bases from J; junction bases left unmatched: 4. Germline lookup yields CDR1 MDHEN and CDR2 SYDVKM. The CDR3 reads CASSFTTGRNQPQHF. The CDR3, as DNA: TGTGCCAGCAGTTTCACGACAGGGCGCAATCAGCCCCAGCATTTT.

J is TRBJ2-1 and V is TRBV4-1, with D perhaps matching TRBD2 (5 bases). Looked up from germline, CDR1 is MGHRA and CDR2 is YSYEKL. The CDR3 loop spans 14 amino acids. Between the trimmed V and J ends, which lost 1 base and 8 bases, there was a span of 12 bases. CDR3 sequence: CASSQGLGVDEQFF. In nucleotides, the CDR3 is TGCGCCAGCAGCCAAGGCTTGGGAGTGGATGAGCAGTTCTTC.

The J gene is TRBJ2-1, the V gene TRBV5-1; TRBD2 matches 7 bases. The CDR3 runs to 15 residues. Losses at the gene ends were 1 base for V and 4 bases for J; bases not matched to a gene: 5. Germline values: CDR1 SGHRS, CDR2 YFSETQ. The CDR3 spells CASSLTRGRYNEQFF. The CDR3 bases are TGCGCCAGCAGCTTGACGCGGGGGAGGTACAATGAGCAGTTCTTC.